A single sample is the source of the 19 T cell receptor beta chains below, sequenced in a study of cytomegalovirus exposure and HLA in healthy donors (dated by TCRdb to the late 2010s). The library was built by means of the immunoSEQ multiplex PCR assay. The multiplex PCR relied on a mix of 60 forward primers for TCR Vbeta segments and 13 reverse primers for TCR Jbeta segments. The table comes from immuneACCESS by way of TCRdb, which keeps in-frame sequences with V and J called. Part of the clones is missing from these tables; in studies checked, under half for an unresolved V gene and the rest for unknown reasons. The data table for this sample lists 200,000 to 250,000 clones. The ten most abundant clones make up roughly 0.98% of the sample. Sequencing was done on a sample of PBMCs. Receptor source: a woman under 40 in good health and CMV-seropositive.

The chain carries TRBV29-1 and TRBJ2-3; 9 nucleotides line up with TRBD1. CDR3 length equals 13 residues. Germline loops: CDR1 SQVTM, CDR2 ANQGSEA. Trimming took 5 bases from V and 8 from J; bases not matched to a gene: 8. The CDR3 is CSVKGQGLTTQYF. The CDR3 nucleotides read TGCAGCGTTAAGGGACAGGGTTTGACTACGCAGTATTTT.

The DNA of the CDR3 is TGCGCCAGCAGCCTCGGGACAGCCTCCTCTGGAAACACCATATATTTT. Residues: CASSLGTASSGNTIYF. V and J are TRBV5-1 and TRBJ1-3, with 7 bases that match TRBD1. The CDR3 contains 16 residues. V shed 4 bases and J 0 bases; nucleotides not matched to a gene: 7. CDR1 SGHRS and CDR2 YFSETQ come from the germline V gene.

The chain employs TRBV29-1 and TRBJ2-7, with TRBD1 matching 7 bases. The germline V gene has CDR1 SQVTM and CDR2 ANQGSEA. The V segment lost 7 bases and the J segment 0 bases; nucleotides outside the gene matches: 3. The CDR3 is 12 residues long. Here the CDR3 reads CSGDSSSYEQYF. The CDR3 DNA sequence: TGCAGCGGGGACAGCAGCTCCTACGAGCAGTACTTC.

The chain couples TRBV29-1 to TRBJ2-5, with D possibly being TRBD2 (6 bases). The J call is in doubt because the DNA end fits TRBJ2-7 better. CDR3 size: 14 residues. Germline-derived CDR1 and CDR2 are SQVTM and ANQGSEA. CDR3 residues: CSVLLAALPYEQYF. The CDR3 region has the DNA TGCAGCGTGCTATTAGCGGCGCTGCCCTACGAGCAGTACTTC.

This rearrangement joins TRBV27 to TRBJ2-1, with D unresolved. V dropped 0 bases and J dropped 4 bases, with 10 bases sitting between them. CDR3 length: 15 residues. CDR1 and CDR2 (germline): MNHEY, SMNVEV (reference sequence). CDR3 amino acids: CASSLSAYYYNEQFF. The CDR3, as DNA: TGTGCCAGCAGTTTATCAGCTTACTATTACAATGAGCAGTTCTTC.

V is TRBV6-1 and J is TRBJ2-3; the match to TRBD2 covers 7 bases. V lost 3 bases to trimming and J lost 8 bases; unmatched junction nucleotides: 8. CDR3 length equals 14 residues. Germline V gene lookup returns CDR1 MNHNS and CDR2 SASEGT. In DNA, the CDR3 is TGTGCCAGCAGTGAGAGCCCGCCGGGAGGTACGCAGTATTTT. This gives the protein CASSESPPGGTQYF.

V and J are TRBV28 and TRBJ2-1, with D perhaps matching TRBD2 (6 bases). The V gene lost 5 bases and the J gene lost 5 bases, with 25 bases spanning the gap. Per germline, CDR1 MDHEN and CDR2 SYDVKM. The CDR3 loop spans 18 amino acids. CDR3 sequence reads: CASSLARNWLAPNNEQFF. The DNA for the CDR3 is TGTGCCAGCAGTCTCGCTAGGAACTGGCTAGCGCCTAACAATGAGCAGTTCTTC.

This chain connects TRBV4-1 to TRBJ1-5; 11 bases align to TRBD1. V was clipped by 4 bases and J by 6 bases; unmatched bases: 8. The CDR3 is 16 residues long. The germline gives CDR1 MGHRA, CDR2 YSYEKL. The CDR3 loop is CASSPGTGGRGQPQHF. The CDR3 nucleotides read TGCGCCAGCAGCCCCGGGACAGGGGGTCGAGGTCAGCCCCAGCATTTT.

Worth noting for this clone: Within the sample, other DNA sequences also encode this same CDR3. The chain uses TRBV7-2 and TRBJ1-1; D might be TRBD1 (5 bases). From germline, CDR1 is SGHTA and CDR2 FQGNSA. Trimming pared 3 bases from V and 3 bases from J, leaving 8 bases between. The CDR3 is 13 amino acids. This chain's CDR3 is CASSFQGDTEAFF. CDR3 coding DNA: TGTGCCAGCAGCTTCCAAGGGGACACTGAAGCTTTCTTT.

The rearrangement links TRBV6-6 to TRBJ1-1; 8 bases are shared with TRBD1. Trimming cost V 6 bases and J 3 bases; bases outside gene matches: 3. Germline loops: CDR1 MNHNY, CDR2 SVGAGI (reference sequence). CDR3 size: 13 residues. CDR3 sequence (DNA): TGTGCCAGCAGACCGACAGGGGACACTGAAGCTTTCTTT. Translating gives CASRPTGDTEAFF.

The chain employs TRBV6-5 and TRBJ1-4, with no clear D. The CDR3 is 15 amino acids. CDR1 is MNHEY and CDR2 is SVGAGI in the germline V gene. V was cut by 7 bases and J by 12 bases, with 24 bases left in between. CDR3 in amino acids: CASKSSTPAHGELFF. The CDR3 coding sequence is TGTGCCAGCAAAAGTTCTACCCCCGCGCACGGGGAACTGTTTTTT.

The genes are TRBV18 and TRBJ2-7, with D perhaps matching TRBD1 (6 bases). Germline CDR1 KGHSH, CDR2 LQKENI. The CDR3 has 14 residues. With 6 bases removed from V and 6 bases from J, the gap between germline ends came to 18 bases. In DNA, the CDR3 is TGTGCCAGCTCGGCTGATCAGGGGTTGGTCGAGCAGTACTTC. Its translation is CASSADQGLVEQYF.

V and J are TRBV28 and TRBJ1-2; weak D call: TRBD1 (5 bases). This CDR3 spans 13 amino acids. The germline gives CDR1 MDHEN, CDR2 SYDVKM. Trimming removed 6 bases at V and 0 bases at J, with 8 bases between. The CDR3 DNA sequence: TGTGCCAGCAGCATGACAGCTAACTATGGCTACACCTTC. Translated: CASSMTANYGYTF.

The CDR3 bases are TGTGCCAGCAGCTTAGGGGCCTATAAGCGGGGGGCCACGGATACGCAGTATTTT. The encoded protein is CASSLGAYKRGATDTQYF. This chain joins TRBV7-9 and TRBJ2-3, with 9 bases matching TRBD2. Germline loops: CDR1 SEHNR, CDR2 FQNEAQ (reference sequence). The CDR3 extends over 18 amino acids. Trimming removed 1 base from V and 6 bases from J; junction bases left unmatched: 14.

The rearrangement links TRBV29-1 to TRBJ2-1; perhaps TRBD1 as D (5 bases). The CDR3 has 11 amino acids. Per the germline V gene, CDR1 is SQVTM and CDR2 is ANQGSEA. V lost 5 bases to trimming and J lost 13 bases, with 15 bases between them. In nucleotides, the CDR3 is TGCAGCGTTAACGTCGTCGGACATCAGTTCTTC. Translation: CSVNVVGHQFF.

The V call is TRBV2, the J call TRBJ2-1; tentatively, D is TRBD1 (6 bases). The CDR3 is 15 residues long. Trimming shortened V by 4 bases and J by 4 bases, and 14 bases separated the two germline ends. Germline V CDR1 and CDR2: SNHLY, FYNNEI. The CDR3 region is CASSAVTGTYNEQFF. The CDR3 DNA is TGTGCCAGCAGTGCTGTAACAGGGACGTACAATGAGCAGTTCTTC. The full variable domain, in which reference TRBV2 and TRBJ2-1 provide the parts outside the CDR3, is EPEVTQTPSHQVTQMGQEVILRCVPISNHLYFYWYRQILGQKVEFLVSFYNNEISEKSEIFDDQFSVERPDGSNFTLKIRSTKLEDSAMYFCASSAVTGTYNEQFFGPGTRLTVL.

The chain has TRBV4-3 and TRBJ1-5; 9 nucleotides line up with TRBD1. CDR3 length: 16 amino acids. After removal of 0 bases from V and 5 bases from J, the junction contained 5 bases not matched to a gene. The germline gives CDR1 LGHNA, CDR2 YSLEER. The CDR3, as DNA: TGCGCCAGCAGCCAAGATAGCGACAGGGGGGATCAGCCCCAGCATTTT. This sequence encodes CASSQDSDRGDQPQHF.

The genes are TRBV7-6 and TRBJ2-7; D might be TRBD2 (5 bases). Trimming took 1 base from V and 0 from J, leaving 13 bases between them. This CDR3 comprises 16 residues. Germline V CDR1 and CDR2: SGHVS, FNYEAQ. Here the CDR3 reads CASSLVAATNSYEQYF. The DNA for the CDR3 is TGTGCCAGCAGCTTAGTGGCGGCGACTAACTCCTACGAGCAGTACTTC.

The V call is TRBV30, the J call TRBJ1-2; D is ambiguous. The CDR3 runs 11 residues. Trimming removed 5 bases from V and 8 bases from J, with 12 bases in between. Germline V lookup: CDR1 GTSNPN, CDR2 SVGIG (reference sequence). CDR3 sequence (DNA): TGTGCCTGGGTAAGGGAGGGAGGCTACACCTTC. It encodes CAWVREGGYTF.